The clone carrying this T cell receptor beta chain came up a few times. Its cognate antigen is unknown. Template switching added a universal primer site, and cDNA bore unique molecular identifiers. A single record per CDR3 protein comes from TCRdb applying MiXCR to the 5' RACE reads. The profile shows a few hundred thousand distinct CDR3 sequences, less than 9% of them singletons. This entry comes from a study of identical twins. This CDR3 has 17 residues. V gave up 4 bases and J gave up 4 bases; unmatched junction bases: 6. Germline CDR1 MGHRA, CDR2 YSYEKL. Study conclusions and caveats: Where out-of-frame alpha sequences were twin-shared, they showed excess low generation probability. High-abundance cord blood beta clonotypes had fewer insertions; memory repertoires showed none. Analyses of zero insertions could be partly confounded by invariant MAIT and iNKT cells.

These same records also appear under a second study, on yellow fever vaccine responses in identical twins.

The origin of this receptor is a woman aged 18-35 years in good health. Material for sequencing was memory (CD45RO+) T cells sorted from blood. The chain couples TRBV4-1 to TRBJ2-2; 13 bases align to TRBD2. The CDR3 DNA reads TGCGCCAGCAGCCCCGGACTAGCGGGAGTAGGCACCGGGGAGCTGTTTTTT. It codes for CASSPGLAGVGTGELFF.